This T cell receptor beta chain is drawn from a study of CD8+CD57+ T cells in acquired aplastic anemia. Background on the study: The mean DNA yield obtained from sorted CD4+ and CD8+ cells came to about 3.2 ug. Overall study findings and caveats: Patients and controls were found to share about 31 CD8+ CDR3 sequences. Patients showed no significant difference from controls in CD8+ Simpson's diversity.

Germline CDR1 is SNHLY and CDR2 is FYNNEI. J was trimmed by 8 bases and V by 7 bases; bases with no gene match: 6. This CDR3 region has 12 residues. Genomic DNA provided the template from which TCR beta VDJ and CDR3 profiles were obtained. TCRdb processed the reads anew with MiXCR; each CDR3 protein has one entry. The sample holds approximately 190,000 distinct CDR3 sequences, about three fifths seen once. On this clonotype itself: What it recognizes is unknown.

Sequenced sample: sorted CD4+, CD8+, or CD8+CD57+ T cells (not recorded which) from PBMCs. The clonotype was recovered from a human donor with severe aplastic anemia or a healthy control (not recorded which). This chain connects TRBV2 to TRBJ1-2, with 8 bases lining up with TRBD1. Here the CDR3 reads CASITTGEGYTF. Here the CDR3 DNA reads TGTGCCAGCATCACGACAGGGGAAGGCTACACCTTC.